This TCR beta chain came from a study of blood T cell repertoires in COVID-19. Study at large: Sites across the United States, Italy and Spain contributed samples from acute and convalescent COVID-19. In each case, the material was cDNA or gDNA derived from T cells, B-cell-depleted T cells, or PBMCs.

Source study methods: Amplification from reference gene primers served as the basis for estimated nucleated cell counts. Assay used: immunoSEQ multiplex PCR; TCRdb lists only in-frame clones, some missing. The DNA was the basis for D and trimming; V, J and clone size are from that table. The sample records 170,000 or so clones, around four fifths being singletons. Trimming cost V 3 bases and J 4 bases, with 4 bases left between them. The CDR3 extends over 12 amino acids. Germline values: CDR1 SEHNR, CDR2 FQNEAQ (reference sequence). The TCR was taken from a man in his 70s with active or convalescent COVID-19. This sequence joins TRBV7-9 and TRBJ1-3; no reliable D call. The source material was peripheral blood. CDR3: CASSLTGNTIYF. The CDR3 DNA reads TGTGCCAGCAGCTTGACAGGAAACACCATATATTTT.